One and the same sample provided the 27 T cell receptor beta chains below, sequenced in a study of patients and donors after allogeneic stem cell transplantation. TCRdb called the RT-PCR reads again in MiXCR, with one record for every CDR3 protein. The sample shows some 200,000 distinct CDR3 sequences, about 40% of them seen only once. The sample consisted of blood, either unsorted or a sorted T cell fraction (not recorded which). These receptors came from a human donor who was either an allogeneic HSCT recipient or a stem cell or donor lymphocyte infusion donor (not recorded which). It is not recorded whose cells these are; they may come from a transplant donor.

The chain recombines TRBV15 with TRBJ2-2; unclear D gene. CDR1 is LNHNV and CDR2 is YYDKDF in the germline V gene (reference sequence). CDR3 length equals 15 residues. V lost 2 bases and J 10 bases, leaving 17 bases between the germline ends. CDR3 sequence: CATSRQTMFTAELFF. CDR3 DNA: TGTGCCACCAGCAGACAGACAATGTTTACGGCGGAGCTGTTTTTT.

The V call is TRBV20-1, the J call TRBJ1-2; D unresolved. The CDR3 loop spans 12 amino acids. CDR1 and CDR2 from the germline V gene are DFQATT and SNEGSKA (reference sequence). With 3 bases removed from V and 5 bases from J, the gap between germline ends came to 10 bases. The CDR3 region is CSASRRGYGYTF. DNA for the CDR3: TGCAGTGCTAGTAGGAGAGGGTATGGCTACACCTTC.

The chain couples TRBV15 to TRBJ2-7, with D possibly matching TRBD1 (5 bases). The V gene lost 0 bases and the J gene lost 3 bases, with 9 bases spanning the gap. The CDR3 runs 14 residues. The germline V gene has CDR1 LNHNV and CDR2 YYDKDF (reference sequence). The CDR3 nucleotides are TGTGCCACCAGCAGAGAGGGGCTTAACTACGAGCAGTACTTC. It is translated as CATSREGLNYEQYF.

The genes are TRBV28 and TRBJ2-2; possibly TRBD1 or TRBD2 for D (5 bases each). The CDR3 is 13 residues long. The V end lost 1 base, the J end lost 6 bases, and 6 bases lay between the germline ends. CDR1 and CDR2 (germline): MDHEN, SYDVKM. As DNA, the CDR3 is TGTGCCAGCAGTTTATCGGGGCCCGGGGAGCTGTTTTTT. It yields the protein CASSLSGPGELFF.

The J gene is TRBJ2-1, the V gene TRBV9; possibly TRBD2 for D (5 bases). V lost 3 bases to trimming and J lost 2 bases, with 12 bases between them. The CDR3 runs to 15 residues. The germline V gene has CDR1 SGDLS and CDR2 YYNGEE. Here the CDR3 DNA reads TGTGCCAGCAGCGCACGGGATACCCCCTACAATGAGCAGTTCTTC. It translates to CASSARDTPYNEQFF.

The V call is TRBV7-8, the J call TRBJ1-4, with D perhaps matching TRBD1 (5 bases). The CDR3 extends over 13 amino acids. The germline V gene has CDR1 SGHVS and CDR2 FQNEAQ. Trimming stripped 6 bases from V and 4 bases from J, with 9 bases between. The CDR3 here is CASRLDSNEKLFF. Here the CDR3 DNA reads TGTGCCAGCAGACTAGACAGTAATGAAAAACTGTTTTTT. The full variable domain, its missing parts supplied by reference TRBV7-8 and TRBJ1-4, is GAGVSQSPRYKVAKRGQDVALRCDPISGHVSLFWYQQALGQGPEFLTYFQNEAQLDKSGLPSDRFFAERPEGSVSTLKIQRTQQEDSAVYLCASRLDSNEKLFFGSGTQLSVL.

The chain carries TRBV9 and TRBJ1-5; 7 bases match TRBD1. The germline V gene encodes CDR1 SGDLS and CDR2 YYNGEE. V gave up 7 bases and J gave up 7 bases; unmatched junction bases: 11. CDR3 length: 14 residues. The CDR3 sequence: CASAPSGGGQPQHF. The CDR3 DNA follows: TGTGCCAGCGCCCCGTCAGGGGGAGGCCAGCCCCAGCATTTT.

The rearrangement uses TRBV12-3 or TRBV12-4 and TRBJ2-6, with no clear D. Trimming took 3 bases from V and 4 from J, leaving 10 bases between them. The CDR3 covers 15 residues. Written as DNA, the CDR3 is TGTGCCAGCAGTTTTGGGGTGCCCGGGGCCAACGTCCTGACTTTC. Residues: CASSFGVPGANVLTF.

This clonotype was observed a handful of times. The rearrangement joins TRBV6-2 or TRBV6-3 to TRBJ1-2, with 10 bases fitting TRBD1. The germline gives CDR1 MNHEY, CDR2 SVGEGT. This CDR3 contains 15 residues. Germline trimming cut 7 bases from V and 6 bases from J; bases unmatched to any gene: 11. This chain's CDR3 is CASISPMTGGDGYTF. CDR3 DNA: TGTGCCAGCATTTCCCCAATGACAGGGGGCGATGGCTACACCTTC.

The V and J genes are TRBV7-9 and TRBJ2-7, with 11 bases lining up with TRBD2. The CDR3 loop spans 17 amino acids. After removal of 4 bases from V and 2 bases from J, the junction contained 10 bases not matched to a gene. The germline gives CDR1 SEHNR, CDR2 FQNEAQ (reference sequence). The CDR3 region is CASSSTSGTVRTYEQYF. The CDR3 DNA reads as TGTGCCAGCAGCTCGACTAGCGGGACCGTAAGAACCTACGAGCAGTACTTC.

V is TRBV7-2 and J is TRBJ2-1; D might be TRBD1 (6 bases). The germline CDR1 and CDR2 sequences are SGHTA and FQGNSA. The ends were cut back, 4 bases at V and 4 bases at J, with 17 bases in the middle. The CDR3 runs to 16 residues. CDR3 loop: CASSSNIPRGYNEQFF. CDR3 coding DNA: TGTGCCAGCAGCTCTAATATTCCGAGGGGGTACAATGAGCAGTTCTTC.

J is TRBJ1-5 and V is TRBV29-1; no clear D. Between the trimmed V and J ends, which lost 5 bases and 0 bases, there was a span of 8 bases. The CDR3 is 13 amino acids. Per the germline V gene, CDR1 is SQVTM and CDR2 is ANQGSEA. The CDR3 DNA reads TGCAGCGTTTCGGGTGGTAGCAATCAGCCCCAGCATTTT. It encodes CSVSGGSNQPQHF.

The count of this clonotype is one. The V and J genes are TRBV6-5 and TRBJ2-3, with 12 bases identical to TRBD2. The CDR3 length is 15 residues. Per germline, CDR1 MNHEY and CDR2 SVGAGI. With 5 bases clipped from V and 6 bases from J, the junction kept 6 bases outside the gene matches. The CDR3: CASSTGTSGPDTQYF. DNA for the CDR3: TGTGCCAGCAGTACTGGGACTAGCGGGCCGGATACGCAGTATTTT.

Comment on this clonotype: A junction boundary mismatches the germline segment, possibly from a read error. Here the CDR3 reads CASSLGTGSFF. The CDR3 nucleotides read TGTGCCAGCAGCCTAGGGACAGGGTCCTTTTTT. The gene calls are TRBV12-3 or TRBV12-4 and TRBJ1-5, with 9 bases that match TRBD1. The CDR3 sequence is 11 residues long.

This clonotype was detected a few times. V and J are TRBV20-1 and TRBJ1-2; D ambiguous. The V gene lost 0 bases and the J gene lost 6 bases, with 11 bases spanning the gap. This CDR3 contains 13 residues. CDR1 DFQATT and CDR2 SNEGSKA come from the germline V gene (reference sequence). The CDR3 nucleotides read TGCAGTGCTAGAGATCGGGCAGGAAATGGCTACACCTTC. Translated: CSARDRAGNGYTF.

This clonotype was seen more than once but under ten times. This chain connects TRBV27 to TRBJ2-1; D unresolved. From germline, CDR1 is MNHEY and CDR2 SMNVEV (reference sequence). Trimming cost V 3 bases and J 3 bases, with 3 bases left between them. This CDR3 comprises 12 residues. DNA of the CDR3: TGTGCCAGCAGTTTGGGCTACAATGAGCAGTTCTTC. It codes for CASSLGYNEQFF.

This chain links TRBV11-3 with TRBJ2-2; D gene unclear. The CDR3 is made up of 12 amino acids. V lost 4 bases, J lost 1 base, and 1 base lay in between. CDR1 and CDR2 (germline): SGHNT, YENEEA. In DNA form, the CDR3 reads TGTGCCAGCAGCTGGAACACCGGGGAGCTGTTTTTT. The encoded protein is CASSWNTGELFF.

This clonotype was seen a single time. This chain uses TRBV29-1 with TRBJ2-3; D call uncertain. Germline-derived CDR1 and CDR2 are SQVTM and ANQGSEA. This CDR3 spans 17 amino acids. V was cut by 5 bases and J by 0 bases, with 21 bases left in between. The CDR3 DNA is TGCAGCGTTCAGACGGTCCCCAAATATACTAGCACAGATACGCAGTATTTT. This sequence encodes CSVQTVPKYTSTDTQYF.

CDR3 sequence reads: CASSHGTPEAFF. DNA for the CDR3: TGCGCCAGCAGCCATGGGACACCTGAAGCTTTCTTT. The genes are TRBV5-1 and TRBJ1-1, with D perhaps matching TRBD1 (6 bases). The CDR3 has 12 residues. Trimming left V 4 bases short and J 6 bases short, with 10 bases between. Germline V lookup: CDR1 SGHRS, CDR2 YFSETQ.

CDR3 sequence reads: CASSADWRIGTQYF. The CDR3 DNA reads as TGTGCCAGCAGCGCGGACTGGCGGATAGGGACCCAGTACTTC. The chain joins TRBV2 to TRBJ2-5, with D maybe TRBD2 (5 bases). CDR1 and CDR2 from the germline V gene are SNHLY and FYNNEI. Trimming removed 6 bases from V and 7 bases from J, with 18 bases in between. The CDR3 totals 14 residues.

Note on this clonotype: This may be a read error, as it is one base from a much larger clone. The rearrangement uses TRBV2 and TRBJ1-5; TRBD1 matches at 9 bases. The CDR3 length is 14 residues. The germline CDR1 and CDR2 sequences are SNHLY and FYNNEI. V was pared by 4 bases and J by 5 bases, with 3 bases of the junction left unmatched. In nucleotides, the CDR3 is TGTGCCAGCAGTGCTACAGGGGGCCATCAGCCCCAGCATTTT. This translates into CASSATGGHQPQHF.

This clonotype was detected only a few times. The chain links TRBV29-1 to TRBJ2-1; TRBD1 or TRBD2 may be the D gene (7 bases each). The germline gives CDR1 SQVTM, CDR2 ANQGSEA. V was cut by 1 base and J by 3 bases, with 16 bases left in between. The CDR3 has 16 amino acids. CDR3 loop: CSVEVPKRDSYNEQFF. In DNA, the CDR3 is TGCAGCGTTGAAGTCCCAAAGCGGGACAGCTACAATGAGCAGTTCTTC.

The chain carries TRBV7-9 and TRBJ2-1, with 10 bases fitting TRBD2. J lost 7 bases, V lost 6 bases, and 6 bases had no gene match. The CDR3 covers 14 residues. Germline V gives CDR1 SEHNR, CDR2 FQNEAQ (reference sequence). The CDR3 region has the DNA TGTGCCAGCAGACCCCTAGCGGGAGATAATGAGCAGTTCTTC. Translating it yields CASRPLAGDNEQFF.

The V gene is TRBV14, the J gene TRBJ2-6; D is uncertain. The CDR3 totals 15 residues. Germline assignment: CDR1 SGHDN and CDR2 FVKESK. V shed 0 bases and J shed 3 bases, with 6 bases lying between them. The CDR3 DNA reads TGTGCCAGCAGCCAAGATCTCGGTGGGGCCAACGTCCTGACTTTC. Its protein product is CASSQDLGGANVLTF. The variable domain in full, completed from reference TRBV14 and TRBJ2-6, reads EAGVTQFPSHSVIEKGQTVTLRCDPISGHDNLYWYRRVMGKEIKFLLHFVKESKQDESGMPNNRFLAERTGGTYSTLKVQPAELEDSGVYFCASSQDLGGANVLTFGAGSRLTVL.

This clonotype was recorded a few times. The CDR3 coding sequence is TGTGCCAGCACCAAAACTGGGGTTGGAGCTTTCTTT. Its translation: CASTKTGVGAFF. The J gene is TRBJ1-1, the V gene TRBV6-5; D is undetermined. The length of the CDR3 is 12 residues. V lost 7 bases, J lost 10 bases, and 16 bases lay in between. In germline, CDR1 is MNHEY, CDR2 SVGAGI.

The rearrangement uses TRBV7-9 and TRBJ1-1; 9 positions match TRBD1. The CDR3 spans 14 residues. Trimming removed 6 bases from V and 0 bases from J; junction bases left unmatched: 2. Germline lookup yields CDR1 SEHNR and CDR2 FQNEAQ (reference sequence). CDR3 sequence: CASSWDRVNTEAFF. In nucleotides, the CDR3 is TGTGCCAGCAGTTGGGACAGGGTGAACACTGAAGCTTTCTTT.

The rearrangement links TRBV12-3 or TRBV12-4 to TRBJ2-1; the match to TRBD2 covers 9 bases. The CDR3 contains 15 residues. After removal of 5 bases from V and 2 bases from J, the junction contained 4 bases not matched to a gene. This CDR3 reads CASSIPSGTYNEQFF. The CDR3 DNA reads TGTGCCAGCAGTATTCCTAGCGGGACCTACAATGAGCAGTTCTTC.